This T cell receptor (beta chain) was sequenced during a study of T cells in Graves' hyperthyroidism and ophthalmopathy. Study conclusions and caveats: Blood also carried most thyroid clonotypes expanded above 0.001. With a median lead of 6.5 months before onset, the model predicted ophthalmopathy. Researchers report that a 13 V-J model separated ophthalmopathy from stable hyperthyroidism.

Amplification of TCR beta CDR3 regions used RNA as the template. An initial round of RT-PCR targeting the TCR CDR3 relied on the HTBI primer set. TCRdb fed the multiplex PCR reads into MiXCR, producing one record per CDR3 protein. The profile shows roughly 500,000 distinct CDR3 sequences, roughly 46% of them singletons. This clonotype has at least ten counts. Its specificity is not known. Exclusions: uncontrolled infection, other autoimmune disease, pregnancy, lactation. Germline assignment: CDR1 SGHRS and CDR2 YFSETQ. This CDR3 has 16 residues. V was clipped by 0 bases and J by 1 base, with 10 bases between them.

The genes are TRBV5-1 and TRBJ2-2; no clear D gene. The receptor was isolated from an adult woman with Graves' disease, either hyperthyroidism or ophthalmopathy (not recorded which). Sequencing was done on a sample of peripheral blood or thyroid tissue (not recorded which). DNA of the CDR3: TGCGCCAGCAGCTTGGGCTGGGGAAAGAACACCGGGGAGCTGTTTTTT. Amino acid sequence: CASSLGWGKNTGELFF.